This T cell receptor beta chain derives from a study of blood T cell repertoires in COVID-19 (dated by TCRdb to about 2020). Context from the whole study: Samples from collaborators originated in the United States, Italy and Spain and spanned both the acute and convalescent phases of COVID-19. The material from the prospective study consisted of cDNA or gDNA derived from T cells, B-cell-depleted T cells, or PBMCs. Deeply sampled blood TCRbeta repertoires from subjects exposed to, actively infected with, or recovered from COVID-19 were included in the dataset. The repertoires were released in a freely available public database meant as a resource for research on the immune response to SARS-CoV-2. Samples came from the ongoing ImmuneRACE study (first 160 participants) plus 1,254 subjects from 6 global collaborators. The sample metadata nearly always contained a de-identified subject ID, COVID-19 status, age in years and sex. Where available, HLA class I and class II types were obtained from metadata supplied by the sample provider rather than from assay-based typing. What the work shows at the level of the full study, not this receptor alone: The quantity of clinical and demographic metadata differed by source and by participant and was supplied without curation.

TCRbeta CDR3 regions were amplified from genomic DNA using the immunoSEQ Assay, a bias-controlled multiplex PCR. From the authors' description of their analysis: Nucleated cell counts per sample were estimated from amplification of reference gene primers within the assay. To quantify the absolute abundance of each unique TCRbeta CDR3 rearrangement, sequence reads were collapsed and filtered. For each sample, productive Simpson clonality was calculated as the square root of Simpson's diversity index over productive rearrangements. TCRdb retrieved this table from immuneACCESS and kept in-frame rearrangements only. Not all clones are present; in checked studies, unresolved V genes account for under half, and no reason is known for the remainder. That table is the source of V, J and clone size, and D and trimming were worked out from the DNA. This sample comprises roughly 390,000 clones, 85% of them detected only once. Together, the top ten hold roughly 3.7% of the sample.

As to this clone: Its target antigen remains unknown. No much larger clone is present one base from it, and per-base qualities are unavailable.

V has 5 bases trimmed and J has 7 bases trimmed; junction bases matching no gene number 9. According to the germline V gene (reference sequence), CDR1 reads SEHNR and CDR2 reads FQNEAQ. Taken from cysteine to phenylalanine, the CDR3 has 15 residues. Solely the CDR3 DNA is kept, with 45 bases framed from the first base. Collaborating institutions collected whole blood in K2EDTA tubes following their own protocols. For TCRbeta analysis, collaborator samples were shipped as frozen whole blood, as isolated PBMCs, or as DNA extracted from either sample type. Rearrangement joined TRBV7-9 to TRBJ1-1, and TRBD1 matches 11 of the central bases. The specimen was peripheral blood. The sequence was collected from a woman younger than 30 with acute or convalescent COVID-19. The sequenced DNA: TGTGCCAGCAGCAGGGGACAGGGGGTCGTTGTTGAAGCTTTCTTT. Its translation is CASSRGQGVVVEAFF. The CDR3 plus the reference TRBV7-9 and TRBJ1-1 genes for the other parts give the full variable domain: DTGVSQNPRHKITKRGQNVTFRCDPISEHNRLYWYRQTLGQGPEFLTYFQNEAQLEKSRLLSDRFSAERPKGSFSTLEIQRTEQGDSAMYLCASSRGQGVVVEAFFGQGTRLTVV.